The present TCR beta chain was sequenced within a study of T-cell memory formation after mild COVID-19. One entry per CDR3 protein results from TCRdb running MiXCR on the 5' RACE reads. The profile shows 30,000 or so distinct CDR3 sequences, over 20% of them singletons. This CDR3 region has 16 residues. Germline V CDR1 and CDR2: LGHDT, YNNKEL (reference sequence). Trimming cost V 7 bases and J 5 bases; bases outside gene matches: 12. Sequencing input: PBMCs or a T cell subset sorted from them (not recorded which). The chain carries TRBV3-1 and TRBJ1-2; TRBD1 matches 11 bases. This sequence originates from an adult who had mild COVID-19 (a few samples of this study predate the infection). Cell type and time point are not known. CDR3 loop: CASMPGQGARKYGYTF. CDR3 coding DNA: TGTGCCAGCATGCCAGGACAGGGGGCGCGGAAGTATGGCTACACCTTC. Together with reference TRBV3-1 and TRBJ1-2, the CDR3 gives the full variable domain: DTAVSQTPKYLVTQMGNDKSIKCEQNLGHDTMYWYKQDSKKFLKIMFSYNNKELIINETVPNRFSPKSPDKAHLNLHINSLELGDSAVYFCASMPGQGARKYGYTFGSGTRLTVV.